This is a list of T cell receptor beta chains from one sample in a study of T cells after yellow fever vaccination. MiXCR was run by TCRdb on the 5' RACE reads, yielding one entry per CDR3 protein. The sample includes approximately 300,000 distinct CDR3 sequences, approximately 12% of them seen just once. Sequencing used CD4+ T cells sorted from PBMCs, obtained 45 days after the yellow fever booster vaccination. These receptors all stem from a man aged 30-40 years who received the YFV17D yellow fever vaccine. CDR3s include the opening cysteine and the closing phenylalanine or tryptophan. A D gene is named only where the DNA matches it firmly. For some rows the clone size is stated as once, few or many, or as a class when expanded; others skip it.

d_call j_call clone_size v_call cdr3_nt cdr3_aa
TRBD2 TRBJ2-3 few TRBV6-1 TGTGCCAGCAGCTCCAATCCGACTAGCGGGACCGTGGCAGATACGCAGTATTTT CASSSNPTSGTVADTQYF
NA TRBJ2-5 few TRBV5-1 TGCGCCAGCAGCTTGGGAGGGTTAAGTACCCAAGAGACCCAGTACTTC CASSLGGLSTQETQYF
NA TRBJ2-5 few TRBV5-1 TGCGCCAGCAGCTTGATGGAGGGAGAGACCCAGTACTTC CASSLMEGETQYF
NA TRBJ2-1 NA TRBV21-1 TGTGCCAGCAGCAAAGGGGGTACAGCGGGAGGAAGCTCCTACAATGAGCAGTTCTTC CASSKGGTAGGSSYNEQFF
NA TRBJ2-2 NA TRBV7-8 TGTGCCAGCAGCTTAGTGTTCCGGGGGGCTGGTGGGGAGCTGTTTTTT CASSLVFRGAGGELFF
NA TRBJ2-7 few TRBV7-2 TGTGCCAGCAGCTTAGTCGGTAGTTCCTTCGACGAGCAGTACTTC CASSLVGSSFDEQYF
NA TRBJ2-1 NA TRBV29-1 TGCAGCGTTGAAGATCGGGGGACAAGTAGCAATGAGCAGTTCTTC CSVEDRGTSSNEQFF
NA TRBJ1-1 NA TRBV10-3 TGTGCCATCAGTGAGTCGTTAGGCCAACGGAACACTGAAGCTTTCTTT CAISESLGQRNTEAFF
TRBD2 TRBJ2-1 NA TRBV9 TGTGCCAGCAGCGTAAGAGGCGGGAGGGAGCAGTTCTTC CASSVRGGREQFF
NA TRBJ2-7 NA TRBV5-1 TGCGCCAGCAGTCGAGACCCGCTACTAGCTGTCGAGCAGTACTTC CASSRDPLLAVEQYF
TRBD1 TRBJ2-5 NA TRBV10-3 TGTGCCACCCTCCAGGGGGTGGGAGAGACCCAGTACTTC CATLQGVGETQYF
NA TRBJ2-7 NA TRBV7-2 TGTGCCAGCAGCTTAGATGGATCGTTCTACGAGCAGTACTTC CASSLDGSFYEQYF
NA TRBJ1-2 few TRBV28 TGTGCCAGCAGTTTGAGGGACCCCCCCCATGGCTACACCTTC CASSLRDPPHGYTF
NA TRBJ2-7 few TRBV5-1 TGCGCCAGCAGCTTGTATAGCGACTACGAGCAGTACTTC CASSLYSDYEQYF
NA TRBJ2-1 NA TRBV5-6 TGTGCCAGCAGCTTTAGGCACGACAATGAGCAGTTCTTC CASSFRHDNEQFF
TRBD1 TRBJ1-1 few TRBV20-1 TGCAGTGCTAGAGAGGGACAGGGGATGAACACTGAAGCTTTCTTT CSAREGQGMNTEAFF
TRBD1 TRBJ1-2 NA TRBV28 TGTGCCAGCAGCTCAGGACAGGGGATTCGTGGCTACACCTTC CASSSGQGIRGYTF
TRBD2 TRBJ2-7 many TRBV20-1 TGCAGTGCTAGTACTGTACTAGCGGGAGCCGAGCAGTACTTC CSASTVLAGAEQYF
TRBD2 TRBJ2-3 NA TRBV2 TGTGCCAGCAAGAAAAAGCGGGAACTCGCAGATACGCAGTATTTT CASKKKRELADTQYF
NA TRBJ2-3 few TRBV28 TGTGCCAGCACCTCTCAAGTGGCGACGCAGTATTTT CASTSQVATQYF
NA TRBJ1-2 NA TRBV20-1 TGCAGTGCTATGGAGGGACCTAACTATGGCTACACCTTC CSAMEGPNYGYTF
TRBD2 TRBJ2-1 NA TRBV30 TGTGCCTGGAGTGTACGGCGCGGGAGGTACAATGAGCAGTTCTTC CAWSVRRGRYNEQFF
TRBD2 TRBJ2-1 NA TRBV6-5 TGTGCCAGCAGACCCCCGGGACTAGTCATCAATGAGCAGTTCTTC CASRPPGLVINEQFF
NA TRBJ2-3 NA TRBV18 TGTGCCAGCTCACGCTTTCAGGGCGATACGCAGTATTTT CASSRFQGDTQYF
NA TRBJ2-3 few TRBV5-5 TGTGCCAGCAGCTCCCGGGACAGAGGTAGCGGAACAGCAGATACGCAGTATTTT CASSSRDRGSGTADTQYF
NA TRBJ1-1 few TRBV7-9 TGTGCCAGCAGCCTCTCAGGCCTCACTGAAGCTTTCTTT CASSLSGLTEAFF
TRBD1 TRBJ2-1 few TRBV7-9 TGTGCCAGCAGCCGGGGAACCGGGACAGGGGATGGGAATGAGCAGTTCTTC CASSRGTGTGDGNEQFF
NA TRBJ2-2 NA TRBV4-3 TGCGCCAGCAGCCAGCTCCCCGGGACCATAGCGGGGGAGCTGTTTTTT CASSQLPGTIAGELFF
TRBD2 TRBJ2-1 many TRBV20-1 TGCAGTGCTAGAGTAGGCGGGAGCTCCTACAATGAGCAGTTCTTC CSARVGGSSYNEQFF
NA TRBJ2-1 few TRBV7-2 TGTGCCAGCAGCCTAGCGCCAAACAATGAGCAGTTCTTC CASSLAPNNEQFF
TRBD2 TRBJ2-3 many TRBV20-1 TGCAGTGCTAGTTTAGCGGGGTCAGATACGCAGTATTTT CSASLAGSDTQYF
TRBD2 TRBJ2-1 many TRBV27 TGTGCCAGCAGCAGACTAGCGGCTTACAATGAGCAGTTCTTC CASSRLAAYNEQFF
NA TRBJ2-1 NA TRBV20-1 TGCAGTGCTCTCGGACCCTACAATGAGCAGTTCTTC CSALGPYNEQFF
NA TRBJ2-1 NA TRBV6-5 TGTGCCAGCAGGACTCTTAATGAGCAGTTCTTC CASRTLNEQFF
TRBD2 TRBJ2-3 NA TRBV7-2 TGTGCCAGCAGCTTAAGCGGGACTGGTAGCACAGATACGCAGTATTTT CASSLSGTGSTDTQYF
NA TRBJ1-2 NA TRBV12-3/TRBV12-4 TGTACCAGCACCCACAGGGTCGGAGGCTACACCTTC CTSTHRVGGYTF
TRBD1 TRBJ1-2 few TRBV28 TGTGCCAGCAGCTCAGGGGGCTATGGCTACACCTTC CASSSGGYGYTF
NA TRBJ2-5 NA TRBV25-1 TGTGCCAGCACGAAAACGGGACAAATTCGCGAGACCCAGCACTTC CASTKTGQIRETQHF
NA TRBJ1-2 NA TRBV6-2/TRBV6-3 TGTGCCAGCAAGGACGACGGACCTGCGGGCTACACCTTC CASKDDGPAGYTF
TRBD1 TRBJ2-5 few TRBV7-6 TGTGCCAGCAGCTTCGGGACAGGAATTCAAGAGACCCAGTACTTC CASSFGTGIQETQYF
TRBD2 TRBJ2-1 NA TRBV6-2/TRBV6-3 TGTGCCAGCAGTTCTAGCGGGCTGGCTAAGGGTGAGCAGTTCTTC CASSSSGLAKGEQFF
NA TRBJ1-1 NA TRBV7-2 TGTGCCAGCAGGTTTAGAGAGGGGCCAGGCACTGAAGCTTTCTTT CASRFREGPGTEAFF
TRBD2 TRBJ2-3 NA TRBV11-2 TGTGCCAGCAGCTTAGGAAAGGGACTAGCGGGACCCACAGATACGCAGTATTTT CASSLGKGLAGPTDTQYF
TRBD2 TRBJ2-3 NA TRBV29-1 TGCAGCGTTGAGGGTAGCGGGAGGACAGATACGCAGTATTTT CSVEGSGRTDTQYF
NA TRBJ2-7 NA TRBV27 TGTGCCAGCAGTTTACGGGGGTTTGGGGACGAGCAGTACTTC CASSLRGFGDEQYF
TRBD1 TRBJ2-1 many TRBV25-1 TGTGCCAGCAGAGCCGGGACAGGGTTTTACAATGAGCAGTTCTTC CASRAGTGFYNEQFF
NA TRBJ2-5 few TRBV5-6 TGTGCCAGCAGCTTGATCGGGGTGGGGCAAGAGACCCAGTACTTC CASSLIGVGQETQYF
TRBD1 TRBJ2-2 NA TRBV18 TGTGCCAGCTCACCACCAGGGGGCGACGGGGAGCTGTTTTTT CASSPPGGDGELFF
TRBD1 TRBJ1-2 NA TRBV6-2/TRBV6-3 TGTGCCAGCAGGAGGACAGGGAGCTATGGCTACACCTTC CASRRTGSYGYTF
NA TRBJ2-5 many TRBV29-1 TGCAGCGGGGCCACAGGGTTCGGGGAGACCCAGTACTTC CSGATGFGETQYF
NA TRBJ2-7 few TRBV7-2 TGTGCCAGCAGCTCCAGGAACTCCTACGAGCAGTACTTC CASSSRNSYEQYF
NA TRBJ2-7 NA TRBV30 TGTGCCTGGAGTACACGGGGCTCCTACGAGCAGTACTTC CAWSTRGSYEQYF
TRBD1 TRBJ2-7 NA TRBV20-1 TGCAGTGCTAGGGGACAGGCCACTTACGAGCAGTACTTC CSARGQATYEQYF
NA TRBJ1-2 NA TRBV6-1 TGTGCCAGCAGGGGGGTGGAGGGACACTATGGCTACACCTTC CASRGVEGHYGYTF
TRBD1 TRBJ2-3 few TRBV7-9 TGTGCCAGCACCCCCAGGGGGCTTCACACAGATACGCAGTATTTT CASTPRGLHTDTQYF
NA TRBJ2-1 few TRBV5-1 TGCGCCAGCAGCTTCTATCGGGTGGATGAGCAGTTCTTC CASSFYRVDEQFF